A single sample is the source of the 8 T cell receptor beta chains below, sequenced in a study of shared clonotypes between healthy human individuals. The naive CD8 fraction comprised CD45RO-negative cells positively selected for CCR7 and excluded terminally differentiated effector memory CD45RA+ cells. Produced via immunoSEQ multiplex PCR; TCRdb's table is partial and in-frame only. The sample yields more than 500,000 clones, 95% seen once. Sample: naive CD8+ T cells sorted from blood. Source of these receptors: a young woman in good health.

The rearrangement links TRBV23-1 to TRBJ2-5, with 11 bases lining up with TRBD2. The better agreement between TRBJ2-7 and the DNA end casts doubt on the J call. TRBV23-1 is an open reading frame, and its role is uncertain. The CDR3 covers 17 residues. The CDR3 sequence: CASGGTSGDHTGGEQYF. The CDR3 coding sequence is TGCGCCAGCGGGGGGACTAGCGGAGACCACACAGGAGGCGAGCAGTACTTC.

This chain joins TRBV7-8 and TRBJ2-3, with D perhaps TRBD2 (5 bases). Trimming shortened V by 2 bases and J by 2 bases, and 8 bases separated the two germline ends. This CDR3 spans 14 amino acids. Per the germline V gene, CDR1 is SGHVS and CDR2 is FQNEAQ. The CDR3 reads CASSLHRDTDTQYF. CDR3 DNA: TGTGCCAGCAGCTTACATCGGGACACAGATACGCAGTATTTT.

The chain carries TRBV6-1 and TRBJ1-1, with D possibly matching TRBD1 (6 bases). Trimming stripped 8 bases from V and 4 bases from J, with 20 bases between. Germline CDR1 and CDR2: MNHNS and SASEGT. The CDR3 spans 15 residues. The CDR3 sequence is CASVPRGGRFTEAFF. Here the CDR3 DNA reads TGTGCCAGCGTCCCCCGGGGGGGGCGGTTCACTGAAGCTTTCTTT.

The rearrangement uses TRBV28 and TRBJ2-7, with no clear D. The V end was cut by 3 bases, the J end by 2 bases, with 14 bases between. This CDR3 contains 15 residues. Germline loops: CDR1 MDHEN, CDR2 SYDVKM. Here the CDR3 reads CASSFVRLHTYEQYF. DNA for the CDR3: TGTGCCAGCAGTTTCGTCAGGTTACATACCTACGAGCAGTACTTC.

The chain recombines TRBV15 with TRBJ1-6; D gene unclear. With 1 base removed from V and 9 bases from J, the gap between germline ends came to 7 bases. The CDR3 is 13 residues long. Germline V gene lookup returns CDR1 LNHNV and CDR2 YYDKDF (reference sequence). In DNA form, the CDR3 reads TGTGCCACCAGCAGAGCTCCATCTTCACCCCTCCACTTT. This gives the protein CATSRAPSSPLHF.

The chain links TRBV2 to TRBJ2-5; the D gene is possibly TRBD2 (5 bases). The CDR3 is 13 residues long. The V and J ends lost 3 bases and 4 bases respectively, with 9 bases between them. Looked up from germline, CDR1 is SNHLY and CDR2 is FYNNEI. CDR3 sequence reads: CASSESGVETQYF. The DNA of the CDR3 is TGTGCCAGCAGTGAGTCCGGGGTAGAGACCCAGTACTTC.

The V and J genes are TRBV27 and TRBJ2-2; the match to TRBD2 covers 7 bases. Germline values: CDR1 MNHEY, CDR2 SMNVEV (reference sequence). V trimming: 6 bases; J trimming: 4 bases; junction bases outside the gene matches: 11. The CDR3 contains 16 residues. The CDR3 here is CASRPSAGEFTGELFF. The CDR3, as DNA: TGTGCCAGCAGACCCTCGGCGGGAGAATTCACCGGGGAGCTGTTTTTT.

The chain couples TRBV2 to TRBJ2-1, with D uncertain. Germline V gives CDR1 SNHLY, CDR2 FYNNEI. Trimming removed 7 bases at V and 5 bases at J, with 18 bases between. The CDR3 contains 15 residues. The CDR3, as DNA: TGTGCCAGCACCCGCATTCTTACAGACAACAATGAGCAGTTCTTC. It encodes CASTRILTDNNEQFF.